This record concerns one T cell receptor beta chain sequence. The data derive from a study of T cell responses to AZD1222 COVID-19 vaccine. This table comes from immunoSEQ multiplex PCR, and its TCRdb copy is limited to in-frame clones, with some not included. The table shows 120,000 to 150,000 clones, with 88% occurring only once. The CDR3 has 16 residues. Germline CDR1 SGHNT, CDR2 YENEEA. V was pared by 5 bases and J by 4 bases, with 13 bases of the junction left unmatched. The sequence derives from an adult in good health. This material consisted of peripheral blood, taken on day 0 of AZD1222 vaccination. The rearrangement uses TRBV11-3 and TRBJ2-7; 8 positions match TRBD1. CDR3 amino acids: CASSGQGPGVLYEQYF. The CDR3, as DNA: TGTGCCAGCAGCGGACAGGGACCGGGCGTACTGTACGAGCAGTACTTC.